This TCR beta chain derives from a study of blood T cell repertoires in COVID-19. About the study: Material from acute and convalescent COVID-19 was sourced from the United States, Italy and Spain. T cells, B-cell-depleted T cells, or PBMCs provided the cDNA or gDNA that served as material.

Germline CDR1 MGHRA, CDR2 YSYEKL. The CDR3 totals 17 residues. The V segment lost 3 bases and the J segment 5 bases; nucleotides outside the gene matches: 6. In the source study's methods: Nucleated cell counts were estimated from reference gene primer amplification. Repertoires were generated with immunoSEQ multiplex PCR, while TCRdb's copy carries only in-frame clones and drops some. V and J calls and clone size follow that table, whereas D and trimming were derived from the DNA. The repertoire holds about 83,000 clones, with roughly nine tenths as singletons. This clone was seen just once. Sequenced material: peripheral blood. The gene calls are TRBV4-1 and TRBJ2-3; the match to TRBD2 covers 15 bases. The clonotype was recovered from a woman aged 80 or over with active or convalescent COVID-19. The CDR3 is CASSHLGLAGGGDTQYF. Here the CDR3 DNA reads TGCGCCAGCAGCCACCTAGGACTAGCGGGAGGGGGAGATACGCAGTATTTT.